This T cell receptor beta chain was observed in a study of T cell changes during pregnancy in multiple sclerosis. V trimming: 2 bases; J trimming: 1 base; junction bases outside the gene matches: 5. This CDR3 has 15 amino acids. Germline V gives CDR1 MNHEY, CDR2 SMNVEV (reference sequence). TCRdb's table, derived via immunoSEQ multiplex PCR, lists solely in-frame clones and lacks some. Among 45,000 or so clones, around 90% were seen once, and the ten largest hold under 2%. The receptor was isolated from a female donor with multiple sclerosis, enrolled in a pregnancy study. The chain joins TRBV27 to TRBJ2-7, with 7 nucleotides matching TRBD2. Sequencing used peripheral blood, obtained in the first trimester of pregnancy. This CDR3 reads CASSLSGLGSYEQYF. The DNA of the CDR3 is TGTGCCAGCAGTTTAAGTGGACTAGGTTCCTACGAGCAGTACTTC.